This T cell receptor (beta chain) was profiled in a study of T cell repertoires in aging, cancer and after chemotherapy. Overall study: Repeat sampling of healthy donors over several months to years showed clear clonal overlap. The full dataset contained several million TCR reads. Study-wide findings and caveats: Rebound thymic output was suggested by rising median generation probability during chemotherapy in each cancer cohort.

Amplification of TCR beta used genomic DNA extracted from peripheral blood. Rearranged V-D-J TRB sequences were amplified with a mixed TRB-A/B primer pool. MiXCR, run by TCRdb on the multiplex PCR reads, gives a single entry per CDR3 protein. The repertoire holds fewer than 12,000 distinct CDR3 sequences, with around 30% as singletons. V shed 8 bases, J shed 2 bases, and the junction held 1 base outside the gene matches. CDR1 LNHNV and CDR2 YYDKDF come from the germline V gene (reference sequence). The CDR3 extends over 14 amino acids. In regard to this clonotype: Its antigen is not identified.

The chain is built from TRBV15 and TRBJ2-6; TRBD1 matches 9 bases. Sample: blood. This sequence was found in a human donor in good health. CDR3 residues: CATGDRAGANVLTF. The CDR3 coding sequence is TGTGCCACCGGGGACAGGGCTGGGGCCAACGTCCTGACTTTC.